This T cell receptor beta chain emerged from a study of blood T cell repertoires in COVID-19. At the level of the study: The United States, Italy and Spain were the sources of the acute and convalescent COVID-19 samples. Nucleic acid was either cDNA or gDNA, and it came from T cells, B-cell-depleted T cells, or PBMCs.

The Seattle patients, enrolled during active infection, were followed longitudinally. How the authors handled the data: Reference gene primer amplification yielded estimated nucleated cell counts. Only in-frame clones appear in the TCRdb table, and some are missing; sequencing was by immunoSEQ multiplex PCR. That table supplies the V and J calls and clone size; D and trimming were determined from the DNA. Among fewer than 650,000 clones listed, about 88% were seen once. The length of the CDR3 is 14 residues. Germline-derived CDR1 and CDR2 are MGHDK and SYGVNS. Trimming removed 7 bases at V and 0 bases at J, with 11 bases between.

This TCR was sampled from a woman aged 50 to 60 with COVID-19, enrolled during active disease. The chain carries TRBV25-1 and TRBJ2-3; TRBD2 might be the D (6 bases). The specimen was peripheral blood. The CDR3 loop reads CASNGGVSTDTQYF. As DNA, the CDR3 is TGTGCCAGCAATGGCGGGGTAAGCACAGATACGCAGTATTTT. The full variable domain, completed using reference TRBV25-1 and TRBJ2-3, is EADIYQTPRYLVIGTGKKITLECSQTMGHDKMYWYQQDPGMELHLIHYSYGVNSTEKGDLSSESTVSRIRTEHFPLTLESARPSHTSQYLCASNGGVSTDTQYFGPGTRLTVL.